The 20 T cell receptor beta chains below come from one sample, sequenced in a study of blood T cell repertoires in COVID-19. The table came from immunoSEQ multiplex PCR; TCRdb's copy has only in-frame clones and leaves some out. The profile shows more than 200,000 clones, around 86% of them singletons. Material for sequencing was PBMCs or T cells enriched from blood (not recorded which). The source is a man aged 25 to 40 in a cohort exposed to, infected with or recovered from COVID-19 (not recorded which).

The genes are TRBV18 and TRBJ2-3; unclear D gene. Deletions cut 3 bases from V and 6 bases from J, with 10 bases between. This CDR3 region has 13 residues. Germline V CDR1 and CDR2: KGHSH, LQKENI. CDR3 nucleotide sequence: TGTGCCAGCTCACCCTGGGTGGAGGATACGCAGTATTTT. This sequence encodes CASSPWVEDTQYF.

This clone was found once. This sequence joins TRBV9 and TRBJ2-2; 9 bases map to TRBD1. The CDR3 consists of 16 residues. After removal of 8 bases from V and 5 bases from J, the junction contained 13 bases not matched to a gene. The V gene's germline CDR1 is SGDLS and CDR2 YYNGEE. The CDR3 spells CASSISTGGWTGELFF. CDR3 coding DNA: TGTGCCAGTTCGATCTCGACAGGGGGATGGACCGGGGAGCTGTTTTTT.

The V and J genes are TRBV10-2 and TRBJ1-4; 7 positions match TRBD1. The germline CDR1 and CDR2 sequences are WSHSY and SAAADI. With V trimmed by 8 bases and J by 3 bases, 6 bases remained unmatched. The CDR3 is made up of 14 amino acids. CDR3 nucleotides: TGCGCCAGCGTAAGGGACAGCCCTAATGAAAAACTGTTTTTT. Amino acid sequence: CASVRDSPNEKLFF.

The rearrangement joins TRBV10-2 to TRBJ2-7, with D possibly being TRBD2 (6 bases). The CDR3 has 14 residues. CDR1 and CDR2 (germline): WSHSY, SAAADI. V was pared by 8 bases and J by 4 bases, with 18 bases between. CDR3 nucleotides: TGCGCCAGCTCACCGGGAGTAGTGAGATACGAGCAGTACTTC. It encodes CASSPGVVRYEQYF.

This sequence joins TRBV28 and TRBJ1-2; maybe TRBD1 (6 bases). Trimming took off 3 bases at V and 4 bases at J, with 12 bases between the two ends. Germline V gene data show CDR1 as MDHEN and CDR2 as SYDVKM. There are 14 residues in the CDR3. The CDR3 loop reads CASSFLDRSYGYTF. The CDR3 DNA reads as TGTGCCAGCAGTTTTCTCGACAGGAGCTATGGCTACACCTTC.

The J gene is TRBJ1-2, the V gene TRBV18, with TRBD1 matching over 9 bases. V shed 3 bases and J 8 bases; nucleotides not matched to a gene: 10. CDR1 is KGHSH, CDR2 LQKENI, per germline. The CDR3 runs 15 residues. CDR3 nucleotide sequence: TGTGCCAGCTCACCCTCGGACAGGGGTCGGAGAGGCTACACCTTC. Amino acid sequence: CASSPSDRGRRGYTF.

The J gene is TRBJ2-7, the V gene TRBV13; 11 nucleotides match TRBD2. CDR3 length equals 15 residues. The germline gives CDR1 PRHDT, CDR2 FYEKMQ (reference sequence). J was trimmed by 1 base and V by 5 bases; bases with no gene match: 4. CDR3 in amino acids: CASSKTSGSSYEQYF. The CDR3 nucleotides read TGTGCCAGCAGCAAAACTAGCGGGAGTTCCTACGAGCAGTACTTC.

This chain uses TRBV27 with TRBJ1-5, with D perhaps TRBD1 (5 bases). V shed 3 bases and J shed 2 bases, with 11 bases lying between them. Germline V gene data show CDR1 as MNHEY and CDR2 as SMNVEV (reference sequence). This CDR3 contains 15 residues. The CDR3 sequence is CASSLDGGGNQPQHF. In DNA, the CDR3 is TGTGCCAGCAGTTTGGACGGGGGGGGCAATCAGCCCCAGCATTTT.

The chain carries TRBV28 and TRBJ1-4; D might be TRBD1 (5 bases). Germline V lookup: CDR1 MDHEN, CDR2 SYDVKM. Deletions cut 6 bases from V and 3 bases from J, with 14 bases between. CDR3 length: 15 amino acids. As DNA, the CDR3 is TGTGCCAGCAGCGACCGACAGAACCCTAATGAAAAACTGTTTTTT. This sequence encodes CASSDRQNPNEKLFF.

The chain employs TRBV24-1 and TRBJ2-1; 11 positions match TRBD2. CDR3 length: 19 amino acids. Unmatched junction bases numbered 14, after V lost 6 bases and J lost 2 bases. In germline, CDR1 is KGHDR, CDR2 SFDVKD. The CDR3 loop reads CATSSIENSGRATYNEQFF. CDR3 coding DNA: TGTGCCACCAGTAGCATCGAAAATAGCGGGAGGGCCACCTACAATGAGCAGTTCTTC.

This sequence joins TRBV7-6 and TRBJ1-1; the match to TRBD1 covers 8 bases. Germline CDR1 SGHVS, CDR2 FNYEAQ. This CDR3 comprises 16 residues. V dropped 4 bases and J dropped 1; count of bases not matched to a gene: 8. The CDR3 coding sequence is TGTGCCAGCAGCTCAAACGCCGGGACAGGGAACACTGAAGCTTTCTTT. Protein: CASSSNAGTGNTEAFF.

The chain employs TRBV7-2 and TRBJ1-1; weak D call: TRBD1 (5 bases). V lost 1 base to trimming and J lost 2 bases, with 11 bases between them. The CDR3 spans 15 residues. Germline values: CDR1 SGHTA, CDR2 FQGNSA. The CDR3 loop is CASSLVWGVNTEAFF. CDR3 nucleotide sequence: TGTGCCAGCAGCTTAGTCTGGGGGGTAAACACTGAAGCTTTCTTT. Looking up the rest from reference TRBV7-2 and TRBJ1-1 gives the full variable domain: GAGVSQSPSNKVTEKGKDVELRCDPISGHTALYWYRQSLGQGLEFLIYFQGNSAPDKSGLPSDRFSAERTGGSVSTLTIQRTQQEDSAVYLCASSLVWGVNTEAFFGQGTRLTVV.

The rearrangement joins TRBV12-3 or TRBV12-4 to TRBJ2-7, with a possible D match to TRBD2 (6 bases). The V end lost 7 bases, the J end lost 6 bases, and 16 bases lay between the germline ends. The CDR3 covers 13 residues. CDR3 sequence reads: CASTRSPGGEQYF. DNA of the CDR3: TGTGCCAGCACGAGGTCGCCCGGGGGCGAGCAGTACTTC.

The V and J genes are TRBV15 and TRBJ1-2; 9 nucleotides match TRBD1. The V segment lost 0 bases and the J segment 6 bases; nucleotides outside the gene matches: 14. The CDR3 contains 18 residues. Germline lookup yields CDR1 LNHNV and CDR2 YYDKDF (reference sequence). The CDR3 DNA sequence: TGTGCCACCAGCAGAGATCTCGGCACAGGGGGCGACACGAATGGCTACACCTTC. Amino acid sequence: CATSRDLGTGGDTNGYTF.

The chain carries TRBV6-5 and TRBJ1-5; 7 nucleotides agree with TRBD1. Germline CDR1 MNHEY, CDR2 SVGAGI. Trimming removed 5 bases from V and 3 bases from J; junction bases left unmatched: 7. This CDR3 comprises 15 residues. The CDR3 DNA reads TGTGCCAGCAGTACGGGACAGAGATTCAATCAGCCCCAGCATTTT. Translation: CASSTGQRFNQPQHF.

The rearrangement joins TRBV4-3 to TRBJ2-3; TRBD2 matches at 7 bases. Germline CDR1 reads LGHNA; CDR2 reads YSLEER. The V and J ends lost 0 bases and 6 bases, in that order; junction bases with no gene match: 9. CDR3 size: 16 residues. CDR3 nucleotides: TGCGCCAGCAGCCAAGAGGGGGGGACCTTGCGCGATACGCAGTATTTT. As protein: CASSQEGGTLRDTQYF.

The chain combines TRBV2 with TRBJ2-5; D ambiguous. V lost 7 bases, J lost 10 bases, and 19 bases lay in between. In germline, CDR1 is SNHLY, CDR2 FYNNEI. The CDR3 totals 13 residues. CDR3 DNA sequence: TGTGCCAGCAACGACTCCCCCTTGGCTAGCCAGTACTTC. Translation: CASNDSPLASQYF. Filled out from reference TRBV2 and TRBJ2-5, the complete variable domain reads EPEVTQTPSHQVTQMGQEVILRCVPISNHLYFYWYRQILGQKVEFLVSFYNNEISEKSEIFDDQFSVERPDGSNFTLKIRSTKLEDSAMYFCASNDSPLASQYFGPGTRLLVL.

The chain carries TRBV7-9 and TRBJ2-5, with 7 bases lining up with TRBD1. The germline V gene has CDR1 SEHNR and CDR2 FQNEAQ (reference sequence). J lost 1 base, V lost 7 bases, and 15 bases had no gene match. The CDR3 consists of 17 residues. CDR3 sequence reads: CASTLDVGGRRQETQYF. CDR3 sequence (DNA): TGTGCCAGCACCTTGGATGTAGGGGGCAGGCGCCAAGAGACCCAGTACTTC.

J is TRBJ2-7 and V is TRBV7-9; TRBD1 is a possible D gene (5 bases). V dropped 3 bases and J dropped 4 bases, with 13 bases sitting between them. CDR3 length: 14 amino acids. CDR1 and CDR2 from the germline V gene are SEHNR and FQNEAQ (reference sequence). CDR3 in amino acids: CASSFSQGFYEQYF. The DNA of the CDR3 is TGTGCCAGCAGCTTCAGTCAGGGATTTTACGAGCAGTACTTC.

The J gene is TRBJ2-7, the V gene TRBV25-1, with 7 bases lining up with TRBD2. The CDR3 totals 12 residues. V shed 11 bases, J shed 8 bases, and the junction held 12 bases outside the gene matches. Germline CDR1 and CDR2: MGHDK and SYGVNS. The DNA of the CDR3 is TGTGCCCGTGGGGGGGACCCCTCAAAGCAGTACTTC. Protein: CARGGDPSKQYF.